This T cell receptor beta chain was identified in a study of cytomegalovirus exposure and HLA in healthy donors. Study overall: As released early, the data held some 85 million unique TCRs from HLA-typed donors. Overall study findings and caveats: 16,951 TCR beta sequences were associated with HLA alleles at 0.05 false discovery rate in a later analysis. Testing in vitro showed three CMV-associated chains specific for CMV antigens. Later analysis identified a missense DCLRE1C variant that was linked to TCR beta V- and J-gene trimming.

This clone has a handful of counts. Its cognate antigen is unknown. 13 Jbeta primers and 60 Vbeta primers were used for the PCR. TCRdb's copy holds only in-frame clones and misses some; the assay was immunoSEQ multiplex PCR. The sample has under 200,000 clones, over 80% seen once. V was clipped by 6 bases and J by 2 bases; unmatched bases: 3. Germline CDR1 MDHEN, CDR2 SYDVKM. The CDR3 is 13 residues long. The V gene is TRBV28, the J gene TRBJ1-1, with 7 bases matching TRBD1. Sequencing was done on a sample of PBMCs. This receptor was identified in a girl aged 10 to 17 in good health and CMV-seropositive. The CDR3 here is CASSWDRNTEAFF. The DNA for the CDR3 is TGTGCCAGCAGCTGGGACAGAAACACTGAAGCTTTCTTT. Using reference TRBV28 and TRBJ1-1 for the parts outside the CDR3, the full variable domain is DVKVTQSSRYLVKRTGEKVFLECVQDMDHENMFWYRQDPGLGLRLIYFSYDVKMKEKGDIPEGYSVSREKKERFSLILESASTNQTSMYLCASSWDRNTEAFFGQGTRLTVV.